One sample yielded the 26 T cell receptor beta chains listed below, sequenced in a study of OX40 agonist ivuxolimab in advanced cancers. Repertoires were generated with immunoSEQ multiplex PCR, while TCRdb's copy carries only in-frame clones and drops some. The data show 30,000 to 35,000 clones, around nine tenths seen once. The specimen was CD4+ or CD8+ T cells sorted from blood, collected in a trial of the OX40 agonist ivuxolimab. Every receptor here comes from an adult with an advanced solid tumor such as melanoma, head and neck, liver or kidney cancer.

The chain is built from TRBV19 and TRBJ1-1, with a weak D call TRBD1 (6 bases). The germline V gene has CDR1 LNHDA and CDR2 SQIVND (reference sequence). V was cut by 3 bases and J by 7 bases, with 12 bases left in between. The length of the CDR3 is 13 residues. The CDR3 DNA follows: TGTGCCAGTAGTATGCAGGGGTCCTATGAAGCTTTCTTT. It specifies CASSMQGSYEAFF.

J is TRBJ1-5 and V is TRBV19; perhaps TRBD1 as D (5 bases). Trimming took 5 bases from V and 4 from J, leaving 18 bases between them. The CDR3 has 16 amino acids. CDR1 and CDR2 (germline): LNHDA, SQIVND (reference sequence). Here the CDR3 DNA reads TGTGCCAGTAGTTCCCTTATACAGGACCCAAATCAGCCCCAGCATTTT. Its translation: CASSSLIQDPNQPQHF.

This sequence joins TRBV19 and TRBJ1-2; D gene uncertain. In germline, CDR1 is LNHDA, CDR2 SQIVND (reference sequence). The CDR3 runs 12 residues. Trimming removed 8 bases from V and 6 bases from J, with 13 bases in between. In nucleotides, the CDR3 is TGTGCCAGTCAACCAGATGGAGATGGCTACACCTTC. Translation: CASQPDGDGYTF.

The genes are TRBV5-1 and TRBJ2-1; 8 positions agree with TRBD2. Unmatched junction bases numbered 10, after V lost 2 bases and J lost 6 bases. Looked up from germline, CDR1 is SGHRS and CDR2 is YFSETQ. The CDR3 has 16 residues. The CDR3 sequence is CASSLLGTSSGNEQFF. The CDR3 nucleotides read TGCGCCAGCAGCTTATTAGGGACTAGTTCGGGCAATGAGCAGTTCTTC.

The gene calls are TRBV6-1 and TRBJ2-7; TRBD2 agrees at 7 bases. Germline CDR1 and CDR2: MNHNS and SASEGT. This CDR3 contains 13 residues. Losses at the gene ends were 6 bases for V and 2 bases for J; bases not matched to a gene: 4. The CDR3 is CASRAGLAYEQYF. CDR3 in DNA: TGTGCCAGCAGGGCTGGACTAGCCTACGAGCAGTACTTC.

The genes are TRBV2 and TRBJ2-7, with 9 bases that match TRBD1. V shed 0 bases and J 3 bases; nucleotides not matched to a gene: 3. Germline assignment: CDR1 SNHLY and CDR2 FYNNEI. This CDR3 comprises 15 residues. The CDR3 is CASSEAGQGYYEQYF. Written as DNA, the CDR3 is TGTGCCAGCAGTGAAGCGGGACAGGGCTACTACGAGCAGTACTTC.

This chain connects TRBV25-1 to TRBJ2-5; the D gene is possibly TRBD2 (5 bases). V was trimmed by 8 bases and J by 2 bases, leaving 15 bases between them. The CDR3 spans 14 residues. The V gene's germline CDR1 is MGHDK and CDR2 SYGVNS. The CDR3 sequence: CASSRGSVQETQYF. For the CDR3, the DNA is TGTGCCAGCTCCCGCGGGTCAGTTCAAGAGACCCAGTACTTC.

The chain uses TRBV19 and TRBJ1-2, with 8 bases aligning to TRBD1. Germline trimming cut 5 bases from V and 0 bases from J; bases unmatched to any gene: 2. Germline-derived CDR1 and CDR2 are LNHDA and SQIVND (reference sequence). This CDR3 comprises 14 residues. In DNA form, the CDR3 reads TGTGCCAGTAGTCCGGACAGGGCTAACTATGGCTACACCTTC. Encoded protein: CASSPDRANYGYTF.

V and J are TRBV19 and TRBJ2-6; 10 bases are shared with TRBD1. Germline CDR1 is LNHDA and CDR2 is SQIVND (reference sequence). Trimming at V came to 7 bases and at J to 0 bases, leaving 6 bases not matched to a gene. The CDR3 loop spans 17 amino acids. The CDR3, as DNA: TGTGCCAGTACCCGGGACAGGGGAAGCTCTGGGGCCAACGTCCTGACTTTC. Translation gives CASTRDRGSSGANVLTF.

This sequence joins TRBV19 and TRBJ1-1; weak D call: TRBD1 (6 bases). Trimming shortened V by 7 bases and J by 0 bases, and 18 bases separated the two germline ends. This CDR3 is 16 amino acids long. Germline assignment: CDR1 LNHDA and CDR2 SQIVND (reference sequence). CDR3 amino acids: CASTPGSGTLNTEAFF. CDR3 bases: TGTGCCAGTACCCCGGGCTCCGGGACACTGAACACTGAAGCTTTCTTT.

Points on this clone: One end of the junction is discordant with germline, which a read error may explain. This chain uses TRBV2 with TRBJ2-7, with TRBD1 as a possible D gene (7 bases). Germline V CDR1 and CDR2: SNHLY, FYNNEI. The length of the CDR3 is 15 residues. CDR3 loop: CASREGQEGFYEQYF. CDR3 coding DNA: TGTGCCAGCAGGGAAGGACAGGAGGGATTCTACGAGCAGTACTTC.

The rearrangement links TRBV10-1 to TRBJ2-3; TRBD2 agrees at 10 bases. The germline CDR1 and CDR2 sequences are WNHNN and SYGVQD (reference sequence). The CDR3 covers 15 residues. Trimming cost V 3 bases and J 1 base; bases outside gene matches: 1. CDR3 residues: CASSDTSGGTDTQYF. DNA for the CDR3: TGCGCCAGCAGTGACACTAGCGGGGGCACAGATACGCAGTATTTT.

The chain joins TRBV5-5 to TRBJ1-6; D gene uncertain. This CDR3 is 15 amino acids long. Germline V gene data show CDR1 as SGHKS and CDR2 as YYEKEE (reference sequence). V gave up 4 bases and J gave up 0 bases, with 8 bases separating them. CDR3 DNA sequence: TGTGCCAGCAGCATACACAGCTCCTATAATTCACCCCTCCACTTT. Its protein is CASSIHSSYNSPLHF.

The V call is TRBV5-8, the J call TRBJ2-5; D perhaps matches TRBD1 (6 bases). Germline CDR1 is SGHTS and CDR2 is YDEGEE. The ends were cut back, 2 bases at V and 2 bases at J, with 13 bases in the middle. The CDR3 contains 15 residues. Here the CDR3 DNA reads TGTGCCAGCAGCTTCCAGGGGTTGACTCAAGAGACCCAGTACTTC. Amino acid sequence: CASSFQGLTQETQYF.

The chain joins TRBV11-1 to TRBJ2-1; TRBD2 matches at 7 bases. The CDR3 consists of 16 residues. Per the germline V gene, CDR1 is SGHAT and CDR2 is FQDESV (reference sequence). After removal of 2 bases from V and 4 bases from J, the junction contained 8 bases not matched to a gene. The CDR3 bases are TGTGCCAGCAGCTTACTCTCCAGCGGGACTTACAATGAGCAGTTCTTC. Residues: CASSLLSSGTYNEQFF. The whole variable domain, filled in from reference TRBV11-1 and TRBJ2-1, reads EAEVAQSPRYKITEKSQAVAFWCDPISGHATLYWYRQILGQGPELLVQFQDESVVDDSQLPKDRFSAERLKGVDSTLKIQPAELGDSAMYLCASSLLSSGTYNEQFFGPGTRLTVL.

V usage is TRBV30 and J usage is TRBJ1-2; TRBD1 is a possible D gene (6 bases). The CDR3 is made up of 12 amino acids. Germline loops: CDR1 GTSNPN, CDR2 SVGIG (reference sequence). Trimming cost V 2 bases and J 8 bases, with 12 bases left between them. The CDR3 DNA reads TGTGCCTGGAGTTCGGGGGCTGGCGGCTACACCTTC. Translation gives CAWSSGAGGYTF.

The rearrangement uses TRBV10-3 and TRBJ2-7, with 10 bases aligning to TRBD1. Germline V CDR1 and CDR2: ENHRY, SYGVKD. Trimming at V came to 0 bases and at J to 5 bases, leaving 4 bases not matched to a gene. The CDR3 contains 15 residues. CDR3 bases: TGTGCCATCAGTGAGTCATCAGGGACAGGGGACGAGCAGTACTTC. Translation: CAISESSGTGDEQYF.

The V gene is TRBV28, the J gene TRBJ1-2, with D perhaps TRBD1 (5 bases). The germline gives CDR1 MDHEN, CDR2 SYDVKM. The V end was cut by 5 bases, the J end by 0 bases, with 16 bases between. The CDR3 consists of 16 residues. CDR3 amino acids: CASSPVSGGTNYGYTF. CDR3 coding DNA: TGTGCCAGCAGTCCGGTTTCTGGGGGGACTAACTATGGCTACACCTTC.

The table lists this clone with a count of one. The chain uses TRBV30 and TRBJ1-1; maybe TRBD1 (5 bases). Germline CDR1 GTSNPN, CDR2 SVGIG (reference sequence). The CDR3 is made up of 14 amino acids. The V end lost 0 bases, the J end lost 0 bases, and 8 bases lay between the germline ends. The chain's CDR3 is CAWSVKGLNTEAFF. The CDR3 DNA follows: TGTGCCTGGAGTGTAAAGGGACTGAACACTGAAGCTTTCTTT.

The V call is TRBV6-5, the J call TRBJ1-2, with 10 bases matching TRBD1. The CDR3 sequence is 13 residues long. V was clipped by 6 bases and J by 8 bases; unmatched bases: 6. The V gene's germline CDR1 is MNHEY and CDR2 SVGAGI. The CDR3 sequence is CASSPGQGRGYTF. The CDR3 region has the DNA TGTGCCAGCAGCCCGGGACAGGGGAGAGGCTACACCTTC.

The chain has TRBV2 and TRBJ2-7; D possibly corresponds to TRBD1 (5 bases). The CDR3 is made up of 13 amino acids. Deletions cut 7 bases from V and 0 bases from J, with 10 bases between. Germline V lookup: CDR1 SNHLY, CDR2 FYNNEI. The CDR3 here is CASKVDSSYEQYF. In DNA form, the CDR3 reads TGTGCCAGCAAGGTTGACAGCTCCTACGAGCAGTACTTC.

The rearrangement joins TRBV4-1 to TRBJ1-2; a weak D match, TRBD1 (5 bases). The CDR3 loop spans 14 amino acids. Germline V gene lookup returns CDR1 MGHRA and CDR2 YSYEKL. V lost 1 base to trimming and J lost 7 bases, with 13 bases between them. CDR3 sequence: CASSQARDLGGYTF. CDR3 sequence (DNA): TGCGCCAGCAGCCAAGCAAGGGACTTGGGTGGCTACACCTTC.

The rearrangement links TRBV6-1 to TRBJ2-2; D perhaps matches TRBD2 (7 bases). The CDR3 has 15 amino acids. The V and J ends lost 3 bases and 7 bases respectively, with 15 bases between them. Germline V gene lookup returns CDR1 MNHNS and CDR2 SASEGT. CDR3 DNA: TGTGCCAGCAGTGAGCGCGGGGGCCGGGTCGGGGAGCTGTTTTTT. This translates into CASSERGGRVGELFF.

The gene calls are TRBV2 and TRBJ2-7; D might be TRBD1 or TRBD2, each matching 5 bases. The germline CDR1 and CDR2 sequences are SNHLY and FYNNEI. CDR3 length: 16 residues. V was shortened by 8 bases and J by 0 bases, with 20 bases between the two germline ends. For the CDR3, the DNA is TGTGCCAGCCTCCTGAGGGGCTACCGACCCTCCTACGAGCAGTACTTC. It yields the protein CASLLRGYRPSYEQYF. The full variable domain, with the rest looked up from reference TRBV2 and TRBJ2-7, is EPEVTQTPSHQVTQMGQEVILRCVPISNHLYFYWYRQILGQKVEFLVSFYNNEISEKSEIFDDQFSVERPDGSNFTLKIRSTKLEDSAMYFCASLLRGYRPSYEQYFGPGTRLTVT.

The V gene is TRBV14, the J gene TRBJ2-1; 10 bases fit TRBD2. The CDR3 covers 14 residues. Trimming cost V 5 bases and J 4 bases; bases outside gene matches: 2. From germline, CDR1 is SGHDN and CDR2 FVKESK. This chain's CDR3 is CASSGTSVYNEQFF. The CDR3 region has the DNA TGTGCCAGCAGCGGGACTAGCGTATACAATGAGCAGTTCTTC.

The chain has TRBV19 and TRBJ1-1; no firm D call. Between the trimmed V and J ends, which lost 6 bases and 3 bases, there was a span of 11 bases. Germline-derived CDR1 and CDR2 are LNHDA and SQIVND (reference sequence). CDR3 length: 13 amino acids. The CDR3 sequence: CASRAFGDTEAFF. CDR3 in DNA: TGTGCCAGTAGGGCCTTCGGGGACACTGAAGCTTTCTTT.